This TCR beta chain derives from a study of blood T cell repertoires in COVID-19. The wider study: T cells, B-cell-depleted T cells, or PBMCs supplied cDNA or gDNA.

V lost 4 bases and J lost 7; bases outside the gene matches: 10. CDR1 MNHEY and CDR2 SVGEGT come from the germline V gene. CDR3 length: 16 residues. TCRdb's copy holds only in-frame clones and misses some; the assay was immunoSEQ multiplex PCR. The data show about 46,000 clones, more than 75% seen once. This clone was detected only once. Sequencing was carried out using peripheral blood. The chain combines TRBV6-2 or TRBV6-3 with TRBJ2-2; TRBD1 agrees at 9 bases. The TCR sequence derives from a man aged 50-59 years with active COVID-19. The CDR3 DNA sequence: TGTGCCAGCAGTTCCCCGACAGGGGGTAGTAGCGGGGAGCTGTTTTTT. Protein sequence: CASSSPTGGSSGELFF.